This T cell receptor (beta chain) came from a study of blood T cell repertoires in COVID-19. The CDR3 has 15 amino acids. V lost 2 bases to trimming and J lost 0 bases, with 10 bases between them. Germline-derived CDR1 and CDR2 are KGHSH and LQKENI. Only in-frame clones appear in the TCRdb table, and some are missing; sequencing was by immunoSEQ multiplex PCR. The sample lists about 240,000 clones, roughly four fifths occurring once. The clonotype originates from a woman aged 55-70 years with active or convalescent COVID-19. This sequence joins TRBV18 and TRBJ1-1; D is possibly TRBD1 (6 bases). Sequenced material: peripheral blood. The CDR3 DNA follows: TGTGCCAGCTCACCAACCGGGACATTGAACACTGAAGCTTTCTTT. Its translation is CASSPTGTLNTEAFF. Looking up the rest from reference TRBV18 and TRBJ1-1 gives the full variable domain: NAGVMQNPRHLVRRRGQEARLRCSPMKGHSHVYWYRQLPEEGLKFMVYLQKENIIDESGMPKERFSAEFPKEGPSILRIQQVVRGDSAAYFCASSPTGTLNTEAFFGQGTRLTVV.